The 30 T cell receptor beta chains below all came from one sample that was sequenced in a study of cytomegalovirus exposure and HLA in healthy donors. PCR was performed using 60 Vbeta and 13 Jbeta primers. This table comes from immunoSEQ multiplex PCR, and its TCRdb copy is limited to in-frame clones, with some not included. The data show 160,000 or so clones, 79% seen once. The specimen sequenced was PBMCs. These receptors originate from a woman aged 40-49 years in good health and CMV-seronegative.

The DNA for the CDR3 is TGTGCCAGCAGCTTCCCTGCGGGGAGGGCTTCCAATGAGCAGTTCTTC. Translating gives CASSFPAGRASNEQFF. The chain links TRBV7-9 to TRBJ2-1, with 7 bases that match TRBD2. CDR3 length: 16 amino acids. J lost 6 bases, V lost 3 bases, and 11 bases had no gene match. Per germline, CDR1 SEHNR and CDR2 FQNEAQ (reference sequence).

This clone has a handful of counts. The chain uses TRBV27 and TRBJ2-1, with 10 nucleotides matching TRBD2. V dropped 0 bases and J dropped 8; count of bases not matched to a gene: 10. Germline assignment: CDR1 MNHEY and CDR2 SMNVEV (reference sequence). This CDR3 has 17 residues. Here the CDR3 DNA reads TGTGCCAGCAGTTTATCGAGTACTAGCGGGACGGTCGATGAGCAGTTCTTC. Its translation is CASSLSSTSGTVDEQFF.

DNA of the CDR3: TGCGCCAGCAGCTTGGGCCATCGGGGGTACAATGAAAAACTGTTTTTT. It codes for CASSLGHRGYNEKLFF. The chain couples TRBV5-1 to TRBJ1-4; tentative D call: TRBD1 (5 bases). Trimming took 0 bases from V and 5 from J, leaving 14 bases between them. CDR1 and CDR2 (germline): SGHRS, YFSETQ. This CDR3 contains 16 residues.

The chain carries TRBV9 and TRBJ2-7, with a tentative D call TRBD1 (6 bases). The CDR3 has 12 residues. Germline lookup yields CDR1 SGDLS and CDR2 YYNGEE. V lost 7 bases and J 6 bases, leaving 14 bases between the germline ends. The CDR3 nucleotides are TGTGCCAGCGCAGGGGAGAGGGGCGAGCAGTACTTC. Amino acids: CASAGERGEQYF. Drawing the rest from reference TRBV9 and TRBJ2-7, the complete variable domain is DSGVTQTPKHLITATGQRVTLRCSPRSGDLSVYWYQQSLDQGLQFLIQYYNGEERAKGNILERFSAQQFPDLHSELNLSSLELGDSALYFCASAGERGEQYFGPGTRLTVT.

In DNA, the CDR3 is TGTGCCACCAGTTTAGCGGCGGGTTCCTACGAGCAGTACTTC. Translating it yields CATSLAAGSYEQYF. V usage is TRBV15 and J usage is TRBJ2-7, with a weak D call TRBD2 (6 bases). Germline loops: CDR1 LNHNV, CDR2 YYDKDF (reference sequence). The CDR3 has 14 residues. Trimming cost V 6 bases and J 1 base, with 13 bases left between them.

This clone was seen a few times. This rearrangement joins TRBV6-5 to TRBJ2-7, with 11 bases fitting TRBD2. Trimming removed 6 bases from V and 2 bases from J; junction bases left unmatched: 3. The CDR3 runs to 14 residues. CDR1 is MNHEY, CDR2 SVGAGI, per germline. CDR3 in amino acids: CASRFSGRAYEQYF. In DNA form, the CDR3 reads TGTGCCAGCAGATTTAGCGGGAGGGCCTACGAGCAGTACTTC.

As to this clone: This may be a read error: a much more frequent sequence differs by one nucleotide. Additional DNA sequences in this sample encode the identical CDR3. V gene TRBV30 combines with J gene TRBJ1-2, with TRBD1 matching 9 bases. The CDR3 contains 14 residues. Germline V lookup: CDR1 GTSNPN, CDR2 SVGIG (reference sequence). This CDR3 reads CALTGGPLNYGYTF. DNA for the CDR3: TGTGCTTTAACAGGGGGCCCTTTGAACTATGGCTACACTTTC.

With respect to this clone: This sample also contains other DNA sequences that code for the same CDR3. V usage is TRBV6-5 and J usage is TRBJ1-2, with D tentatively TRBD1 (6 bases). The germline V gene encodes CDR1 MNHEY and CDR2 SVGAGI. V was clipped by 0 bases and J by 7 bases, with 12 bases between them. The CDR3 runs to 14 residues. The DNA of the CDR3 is TGTGCCAGCAGTTACTCGAGTCAGGGGCGTGGCTACACCTTC. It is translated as CASSYSSQGRGYTF.

The CDR3 DNA follows: TGTGCCACCAAGACTACTTTGAGCACAGATACGCAGTATTTT. As protein: CATKTTLSTDTQYF. The gene calls are TRBV27 and TRBJ2-3; maybe TRBD2 (5 bases). This CDR3 is 14 amino acids long. V lost 10 bases to trimming and J lost 0 bases, with 14 bases between them. Germline CDR1 MNHEY, CDR2 SMNVEV (reference sequence).

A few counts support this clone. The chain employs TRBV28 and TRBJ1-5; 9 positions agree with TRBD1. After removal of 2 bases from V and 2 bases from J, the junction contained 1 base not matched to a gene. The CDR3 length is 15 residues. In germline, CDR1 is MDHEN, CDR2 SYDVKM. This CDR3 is CASSLGQGRNQPQHF. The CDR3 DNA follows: TGTGCCAGCAGTTTAGGACAGGGGCGCAATCAGCCCCAGCATTTT.

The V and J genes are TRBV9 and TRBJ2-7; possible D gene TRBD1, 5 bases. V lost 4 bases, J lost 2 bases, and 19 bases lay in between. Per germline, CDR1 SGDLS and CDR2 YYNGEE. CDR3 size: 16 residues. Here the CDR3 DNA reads TGTGCCAGCAGCCCTCTGGGGCACCTATCCCCCTACGAGCAGTACTTC. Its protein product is CASSPLGHLSPYEQYF. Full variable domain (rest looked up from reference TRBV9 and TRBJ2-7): DSGVTQTPKHLITATGQRVTLRCSPRSGDLSVYWYQQSLDQGLQFLIQYYNGEERAKGNILERFSAQQFPDLHSELNLSSLELGDSALYFCASSPLGHLSPYEQYFGPGTRLTVT.

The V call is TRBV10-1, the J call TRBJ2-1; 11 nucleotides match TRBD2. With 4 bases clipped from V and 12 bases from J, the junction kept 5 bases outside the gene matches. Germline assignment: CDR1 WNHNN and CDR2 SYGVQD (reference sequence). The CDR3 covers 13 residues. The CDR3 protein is CASSGQGTSGQFF. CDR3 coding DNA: TGCGCCAGCAGTGGCCAGGGGACTAGCGGGCAGTTCTTC.

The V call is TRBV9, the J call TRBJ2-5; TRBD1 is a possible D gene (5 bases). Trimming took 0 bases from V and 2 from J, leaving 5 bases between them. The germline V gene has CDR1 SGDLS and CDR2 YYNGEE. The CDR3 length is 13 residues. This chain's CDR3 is CASSVEGQETQYF. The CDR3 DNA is TGTGCCAGCAGCGTAGAGGGGCAAGAGACCCAGTACTTC.

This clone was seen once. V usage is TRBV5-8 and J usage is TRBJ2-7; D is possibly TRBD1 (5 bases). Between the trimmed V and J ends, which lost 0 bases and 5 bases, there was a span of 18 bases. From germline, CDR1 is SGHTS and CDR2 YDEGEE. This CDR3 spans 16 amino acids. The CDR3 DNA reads TGTGCCAGCAGCTTGGCGCGGCAGGGTAGTATCCACGAGCAGTACTTC. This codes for CASSLARQGSIHEQYF.

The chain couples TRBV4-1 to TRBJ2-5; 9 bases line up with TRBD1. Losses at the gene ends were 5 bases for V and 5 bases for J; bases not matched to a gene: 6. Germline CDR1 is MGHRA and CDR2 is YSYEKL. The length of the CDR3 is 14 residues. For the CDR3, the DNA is TGCGCCAGCAGCGTGGGACAGGGTCTGGAGACCCAGTACTTC. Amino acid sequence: CASSVGQGLETQYF.

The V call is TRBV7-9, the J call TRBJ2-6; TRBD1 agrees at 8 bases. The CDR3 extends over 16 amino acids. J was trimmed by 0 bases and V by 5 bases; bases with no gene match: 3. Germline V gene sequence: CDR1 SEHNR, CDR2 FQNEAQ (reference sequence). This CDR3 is CASSQQGVSGANVLTF. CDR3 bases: TGTGCCAGCAGCCAACAGGGGGTCTCTGGGGCCAACGTCCTGACTTTC.

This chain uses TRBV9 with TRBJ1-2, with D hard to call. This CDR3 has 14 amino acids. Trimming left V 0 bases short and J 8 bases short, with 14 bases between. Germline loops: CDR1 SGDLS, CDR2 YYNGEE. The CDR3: CASSVGNSWQGYTF. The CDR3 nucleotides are TGTGCCAGCAGCGTAGGAAACAGCTGGCAGGGCTACACCTTC.

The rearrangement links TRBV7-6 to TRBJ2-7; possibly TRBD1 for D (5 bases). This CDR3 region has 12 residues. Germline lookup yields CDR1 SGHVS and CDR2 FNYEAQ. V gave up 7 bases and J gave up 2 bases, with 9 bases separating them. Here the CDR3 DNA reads TGTGCCAGCAACACAGGACCCTACGAGCAGTACTTC. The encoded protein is CASNTGPYEQYF.

DNA for the CDR3: TGTGCCAGCAGCCAAGGACTAGCGGGGACTACGCAGTATTTT. As protein: CASSQGLAGTTQYF. The chain recombines TRBV14 with TRBJ2-3; 11 bases agree with TRBD2. Germline trimming cut 1 base from V and 8 bases from J; bases unmatched to any gene: 2. The CDR3 extends over 14 amino acids. The germline V gene encodes CDR1 SGHDN and CDR2 FVKESK.

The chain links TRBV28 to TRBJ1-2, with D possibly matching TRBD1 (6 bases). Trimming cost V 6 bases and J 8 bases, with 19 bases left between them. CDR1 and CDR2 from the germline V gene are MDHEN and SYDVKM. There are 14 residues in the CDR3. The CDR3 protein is CASSPILTGTGYTF. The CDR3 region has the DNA TGTGCCAGCAGCCCCATCCTTACAGGGACAGGCTACACCTTC.

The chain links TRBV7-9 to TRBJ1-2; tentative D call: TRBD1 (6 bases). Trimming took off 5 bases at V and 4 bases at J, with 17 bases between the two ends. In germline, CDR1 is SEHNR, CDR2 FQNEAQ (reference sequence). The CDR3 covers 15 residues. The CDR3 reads CASSVTGGLSYGYTF. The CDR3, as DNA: TGTGCCAGCAGCGTTACCGGGGGGCTCAGCTATGGCTACACCTTC.

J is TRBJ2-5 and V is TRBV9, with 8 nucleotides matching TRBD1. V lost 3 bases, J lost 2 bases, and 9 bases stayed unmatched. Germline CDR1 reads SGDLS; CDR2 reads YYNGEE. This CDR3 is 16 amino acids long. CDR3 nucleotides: TGTGCCAGCAGCGAGCCCGGGACAGGACTACAAGAGACCCAGTACTTC. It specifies CASSEPGTGLQETQYF.

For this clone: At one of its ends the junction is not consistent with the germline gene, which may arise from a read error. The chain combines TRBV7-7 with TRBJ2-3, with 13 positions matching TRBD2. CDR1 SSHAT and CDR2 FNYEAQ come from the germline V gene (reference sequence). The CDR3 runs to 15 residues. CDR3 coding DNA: TGTGCTAGCAGCTCACTAGCGGGGGGGCGCGATACGCAGTATTTT. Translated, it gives CASSSLAGGRDTQYF.

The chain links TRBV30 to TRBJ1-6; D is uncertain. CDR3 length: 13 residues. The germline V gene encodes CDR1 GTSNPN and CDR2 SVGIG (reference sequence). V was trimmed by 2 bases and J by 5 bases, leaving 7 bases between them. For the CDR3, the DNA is TGTGCCTGGAGTCCCGGGGATAATTCACCCCTCCACTTT. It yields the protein CAWSPGDNSPLHF. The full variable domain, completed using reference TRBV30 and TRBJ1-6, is SQTIHQWPATLVQPVGSPLSLECTVEGTSNPNLYWYRQAAGRGLQLLFYSVGIGQISSEVPQNLSASRPQDRQFILSSKKLLLSDSGFYLCAWSPGDNSPLHFGNGTRLTVT.

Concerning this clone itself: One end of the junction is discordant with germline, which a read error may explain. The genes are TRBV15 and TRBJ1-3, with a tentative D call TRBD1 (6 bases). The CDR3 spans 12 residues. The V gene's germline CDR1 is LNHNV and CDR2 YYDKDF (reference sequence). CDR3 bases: TGTGCCACCAGCGGAGAGGAGAACAGGGCATATTTT. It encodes CATSGEENRAYF.

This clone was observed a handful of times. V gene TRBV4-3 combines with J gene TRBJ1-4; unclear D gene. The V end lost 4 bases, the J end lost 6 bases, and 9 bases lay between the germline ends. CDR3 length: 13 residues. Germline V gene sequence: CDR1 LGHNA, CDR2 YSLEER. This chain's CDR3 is CASSPTGDEKLFF. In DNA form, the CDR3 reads TGCGCCAGCAGCCCGACGGGAGATGAAAAACTGTTTTTT.

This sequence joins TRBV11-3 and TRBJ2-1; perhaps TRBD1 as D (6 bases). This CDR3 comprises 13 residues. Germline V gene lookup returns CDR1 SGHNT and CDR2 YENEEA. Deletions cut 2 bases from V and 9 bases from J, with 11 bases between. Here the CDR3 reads CASSLKRGSEQFF. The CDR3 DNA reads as TGTGCCAGCAGCTTAAAAAGGGGGAGTGAGCAGTTCTTC.

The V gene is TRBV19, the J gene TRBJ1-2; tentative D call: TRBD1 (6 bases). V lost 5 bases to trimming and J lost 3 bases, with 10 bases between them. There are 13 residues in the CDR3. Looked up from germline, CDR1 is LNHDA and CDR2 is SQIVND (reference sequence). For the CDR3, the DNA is TGTGCCAGTAGTTGGGACACCGACTATGGCTACACCTTC. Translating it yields CASSWDTDYGYTF.

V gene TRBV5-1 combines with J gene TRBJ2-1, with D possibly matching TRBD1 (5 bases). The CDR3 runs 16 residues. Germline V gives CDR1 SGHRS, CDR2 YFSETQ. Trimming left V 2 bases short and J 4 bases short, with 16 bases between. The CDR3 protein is CASSFGEVGPYNEQFF. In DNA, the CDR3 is TGCGCCAGCAGCTTTGGTGAGGTGGGGCCTTACAATGAGCAGTTCTTC.

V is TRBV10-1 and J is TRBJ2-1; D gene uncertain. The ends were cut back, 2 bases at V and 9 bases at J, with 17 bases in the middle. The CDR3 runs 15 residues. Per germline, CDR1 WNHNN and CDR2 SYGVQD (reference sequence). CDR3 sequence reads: CASSEVRSAAGEQFF. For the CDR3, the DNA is TGCGCCAGCAGTGAGGTGAGGTCGGCTGCTGGTGAGCAGTTCTTC.